Here is one T cell receptor beta chain with its context. The antigen is undetermined. With a J-beta primer mix and a sample-barcoded 5' primer, a second PCR ran 7 to 11 cycles. TCRdb recomputed calls from the 5' RACE reads with MiXCR, one row per CDR3 protein. Among 1.5 million to 2 million distinct CDR3 sequences listed, 28% were seen once. The data were obtained in a study of blood T cells in healthy people across ages. Study results and caveats: Estimated diversity that came from one million T cells was considered an underestimate. PBMCs went unsorted, and a conclusive naive versus antigen-experienced comparison was therefore prevented.

The CDR3 runs to 13 residues. Germline V CDR1 and CDR2: MGHDK, SYGVNS. V was shortened by 4 bases and J by 6 bases, with 13 bases between the two germline ends. The sequence came from a woman aged 30 to 39 in good health. Specimen: blood. V gene TRBV25-1 combines with J gene TRBJ2-7; tentatively, D is TRBD2 (7 bases). The CDR3 nucleotides read TGTGCCAGCAGTGTCCGCGGGGGCACCGAGCAGTACTTC. This sequence encodes CASSVRGGTEQYF.